This T cell receptor beta chain was identified in a study of blood T cell repertoires in COVID-19. On the study more broadly: Samples of COVID-19 (acute and convalescent) were obtained from the United States, Italy and Spain.

Some clones are missing from TCRdb's copy, which holds only in-frame ones; the method was immunoSEQ multiplex PCR. The table has more than 200,000 clones, 88% seen once; the top ten hold approximately 1.7%. V was pared by 1 base and J by 10 bases, with 13 bases between. CDR3 length: 13 residues. Per germline, CDR1 SEHNR and CDR2 FQNEAQ (reference sequence). The material sequenced was peripheral blood. This sequence was found in a man between 65 and 85 years old with acute or convalescent COVID-19. This chain links TRBV7-9 with TRBJ1-1; unclear D gene. CDR3 DNA: TGTGCCAGCAGCTTAGGCCCGGGAGAGAGAGCTTTCTTT. Residues: CASSLGPGERAFF.